Described below is a single T cell receptor beta chain sequence and its context. The data belong to a study of blood T cell repertoires in COVID-19. In the study overall: Collection of acute and convalescent COVID-19 samples took place in the United States, Italy and Spain. Nucleic acid was either cDNA or gDNA, and it came from T cells, B-cell-depleted T cells, or PBMCs.

During active infection, Seattle patients enrolled and were then monitored through disease. The CDR3 totals 16 residues. Trimming shortened V by 2 bases and J by 0 bases, and 8 bases separated the two germline ends. Germline V CDR1 and CDR2: MNHEY, SVGEGT. Per the original data handling: Counts of nucleated cells, estimated from reference gene primer amplification, were obtained. The protocol was immunoSEQ multiplex PCR, while the TCRdb copy is restricted to in-frame clones and leaves out a portion. V and J calls and clone size are given by that table; D and trimming were obtained from the DNA. The table lists about 75,000 clones, about 86% of them singletons.

The sequence came from a man older than 75 with COVID-19, enrolled during active disease. The chain carries TRBV6-2 or TRBV6-3 and TRBJ1-6; no clear D. Specimen: peripheral blood. CDR3 DNA: TGTGCCAGCAGTTACAGTCCGAGCTCCTATAATTCACCCCTCCACTTT. Translating gives CASSYSPSSYNSPLHF.